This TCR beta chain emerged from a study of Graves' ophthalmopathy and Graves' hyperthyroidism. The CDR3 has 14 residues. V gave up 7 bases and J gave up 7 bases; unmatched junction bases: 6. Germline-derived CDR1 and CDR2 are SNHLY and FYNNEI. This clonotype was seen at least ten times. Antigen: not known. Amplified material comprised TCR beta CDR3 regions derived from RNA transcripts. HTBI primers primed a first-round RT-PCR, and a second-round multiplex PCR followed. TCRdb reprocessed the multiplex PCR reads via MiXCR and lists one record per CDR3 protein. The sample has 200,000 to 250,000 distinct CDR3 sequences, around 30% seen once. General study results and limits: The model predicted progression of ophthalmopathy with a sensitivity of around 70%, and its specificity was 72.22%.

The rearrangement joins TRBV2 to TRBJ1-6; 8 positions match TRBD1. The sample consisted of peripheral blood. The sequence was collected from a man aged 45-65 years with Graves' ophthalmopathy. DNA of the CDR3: TGTGCCAGCACCGACCAGGGGGCGAATTCACCCCTCCACTTT. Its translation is CASTDQGANSPLHF.